This T cell receptor beta chain was recovered during a study of cytomegalovirus exposure and HLA in healthy donors (dated by TCRdb to between 2016 and 2019). In the study overall: In an earlier analysis of 587 of the donors, 250 to 350 Gb of sequence data and approximately 100 million unique TCR beta sequences from 150 million to 200 million T cells were reported. An early release that covered some 630 HLA-typed donors contained around 330 gigabases of sequencing data and tens of millions of unique TCR sequences. Of the roughly 400 genotyped donors, 65% to 90% were placed in the genetic ancestry cluster associated with self-reported Caucasian donors. The study aimed to test whether signatures of past pathogen exposure could be identified by cataloging public T cell receptors. The study profiled the T cell repertoires of more than 500 subjects by immunosequencing and related them to cytomegalovirus serostatus. A separate validation cohort of 100 to 150 different subjects was used in addition to the roughly 700-subject first cohort. The study combined high-throughput TCR immunosequencing, statistical association of individual TCRs with disease status, and machine learning to predict cytomegalovirus infection status. To study patterns of TCR occurrence, a later analysis re-analyzed previously published TCR beta repertoires from 700 or so donors and added high-resolution HLA genotyping. The later analysis used no new phenotypic data to find candidate immune exposures, relying instead on TCR beta sequences and their occurrence across donors. To decide whether each TCR beta V gene segment behaved as functional or pseudogenic, an earlier analysis of nearly 600 of the donors relied on high-throughput TCR beta sequencing. Donor age, sex, ethnicity and CMV serostatus were compiled together with the repertoire data. In a later genetic analysis, genome-wide SNP genotypes for about 65% of the 666 donors were used, and that subset was treated as a discovery cohort. All discovery cohort repertoires had been generated on a single sequencing platform. Class I and class II HLA loci were covered by the typing at four-digit resolution. The number of typed donors differed by locus: about 620-640 for A, B, C, DRB1 and DQB1; 522 for DQA1; 600 to 610 for DPA1; and around 470 for DPB1. A handful of DR-DQ haplotypes were handled as single units for association and clustering because linkage in the cohort was strong. On average, roughly 250,000 unique TCR beta nucleotide sequences were sequenced per donor among fewer than 500 genotyped donors of the cohort, with 15% to 20% of those sequences being non-productive.

The library was obtained by the immunoSEQ multiplex PCR assay. For the multiplex PCR, a mixture combining 60 forward primers for TCR Vbeta segments and 13 reverse primers for TCR Jbeta segments was used. A multiplex PCR assay on genomic DNA amplified the CDR3 region of rearranged TCR beta genes. The amplified TCR beta libraries were sequenced on the Illumina HiSeq System as 87-base-pair reads. Concerning the study's data processing: A later analysis counted some 74 million unique TCR beta chains across the 666 repertoires, and around 12 million of these chains were shared by at least two donors. A nearest-neighbor algorithm error-corrected the raw reads and collapsed the reads into unique sequences, merging closely related sequences to remove PCR and sequencing errors. CDR3 sequences were aligned to IMGT reference sequences to assign V, D and J gene segments. Each retained sequence needed at least a six-nucleotide match to both a V gene segment and a J gene segment. A rearrangement counted as productive if the CDR3 had no stop codons and remained in frame with V and J, and every other rearrangement counted as non-productive. Following IMGT convention, CDR3 was defined as the stretch from the second conserved V-encoded cysteine to the conserved J-encoded phenylalanine. The earlier analysis of 587 of the donors excluded any sequence lacking an unambiguous match to a single V gene segment. An earlier analysis of fewer than 750 of the donors called V segments functional above 56.7% productive rearrangements and segregating when the between-donor standard deviation exceeded 5%. A statistical classification framework was built for diagnosing cytomegalovirus status from the catalog of TCR beta chain sequences. In a later analysis, V and J genes were assigned by comparing TCR nucleotide sequences against IMGT/GENE-DB human TR gene sequences. The TCRdist pipeline was used in a later analysis to assign CDR3 sequences and most-parsimonious VDJ recombination scenarios. In a later analysis, each TCR beta chain was defined by its CDR3 amino acid sequence together with its V-gene family, and reads lacking a unique V-gene family were excluded. To address suspected cross-contamination and a sequencing artifact, a later analysis removed roughly 640 highly shared, low-generation-probability nucleotide sequences. In a later analysis, a clonal expansion index was calculated for each public chain from normalized within-repertoire ranks of inferred template counts. In a later analysis, generation probabilities were computed using a VDJ recombination model fitted to out-of-frame rearrangements, and the results were checked against IGoR. A later analysis scored TCR-TCR, TCR-HLA and TCR-CMV co-occurrence with hypergeometric tests, applying a repertoire-size bias correction to TCR pairs. To estimate false discovery rates, a later analysis permuted the HLA or CMV assignments 20 times. In a later analysis, co-occurring TCRs were grouped using DBSCAN, and TCRdist sequence similarity was added for clustering within HLA-allele-positive subsets. Repertoires with fewer than 30,000 or more than 120,000 public chains were left out of co-occurrence clustering, as were five repertoires with anomalous nucleotide sharing. TCRdb mirrors the immuneACCESS table, restricted to in-frame sequences. Some clones are absent from its copies; in checked studies, under half trace to an unresolved V gene, and the reason for the others is unknown. D and trimming come from the DNA, and the V and J calls and clone size come from that table. The sample yields more than 85,000 clones; about 78% were counted once. Around 1.3% of the sample lies in the top ten.

This clone has just a few counts. Its target antigen remains unknown. Within one base of it there is no much larger clone, and no base qualities were kept. The cohort was made up of hundreds of healthy bone marrow donors. At the time of sampling, every cohort member was nominally healthy, though immune exposures that went unrecorded were likely present. The donor was CMV seronegative and belonged to the group of 380 or so seronegative cohort members. Each donor provided a peripheral blood sample, and peripheral blood mononuclear cells were used for TCR beta sequencing. Genomic DNA was extracted from the blood cell samples with the Qiagen DNeasy Blood Extraction Kit. Relative to germline, V is 1 base shorter and J is 3 bases shorter, with 6 bases between their ends. Via the germline V gene, CDR1 is SNHLY and CDR2 FYNNEI. The CDR3 numbers 13 residues from cysteine through phenylalanine. The read is trimmed to its CDR3 DNA, 39 bases read in frame from base 1.

Broader findings and caveats from the paper: A later analysis reported that several top co-occurrence clusters appeared linked to parvovirus B19, influenza, CMV and Epstein-Barr virus. In the study, about 150 TCR beta chains were listed as associated with cytomegalovirus. In a later analysis, HLA-associated TCR beta chains were found to be more clonally expanded and to have lower generation probabilities than equally common non-associated chains. Presence/absence analyses assumed roughly uniform sequencing depth across donors, an assumption that may not hold. An association between a missense DCLRE1C variant and V-gene and J-gene trimming of TCR beta chains was found in a later genetic analysis and replicated in an independent cohort. Assigning TCR associations to individual alleles was difficult when HLA alleles, especially DR and DQ, strongly co-occurred. In an earlier analysis of approximately 590 of the donors, most TCR beta V segments appeared in productive rearrangements about 87% or about 30% of the time, broadly matching IMGT annotations. Only TCR beta chains were sequenced in this cohort, and the absence of alpha or paired-chain data limited detectable features. The earlier analysis of some 540 of the donors excluded some 16 rarely observed V segments, including chromosome 9 orphons, because counts were too low. The only immune exposure information available for the cohort was CMV serostatus. A cluster of highly shared sequence variants was judged likely to be a technical artifact of the sequencing pipeline. Across donors, most TCR sequences were observed very rarely, whereas some public TCRs were present in many individuals. In a later analysis, most CMV-associated TCR beta chains were found to appear HLA-restricted, with HLA associations seemingly driven largely by CMV exposure. A later genetic analysis reported fewer N-insertions in productive TCRs among donors in an Asian-associated ancestry cluster than the roughly 620-donor mean. The classifier was reported to diagnose cytomegalovirus status with high specificity and sensitivity in both the original and validation cohorts. Correlated functional status among segregating V segments might reflect linkage disequilibrium, but an unknown experimental factor could not be ruled out. Specific HLA alleles were associated with 16,951 TCR beta sequences at a false discovery rate of 0.05 in a later analysis. Because HLA typing was missing for some donors at each locus, association tests included only the typed subset. A few of the identified cytomegalovirus-associated TCR beta chains were confirmed in vitro to be specific for cytomegalovirus antigens. The 87-base-pair reads could not distinguish some IMGT-functional V segments, including TRBV6-2 and TRBV6-3, so those segments were excluded. In a later analysis, TCR association rates were found to vary across HLA loci, with the most associated TCRs seen for DRB1 alleles and the fewest for HLA-C alleles. A further reported finding was that TCR beta sequences accurately predicted the HLA-A and HLA-B alleles for most subjects in the first cohort. It was suggested by the authors that the approach could potentially be generalized to other disease states and immunological phenotypes.

This chain is built from TRBV2 and TRBJ2-5; TRBD2 is possibly the D segment (5 matching bases). The sample consisted of PBMCs. The receptor comes from a man under 40 in good health and CMV-seronegative. The CDR3 is CASSEETKETQYF. The DNA reads as follows: TGTGCCAGCAGTGAAGAGACTAAAGAGACCCAGTACTTC.